Shown below are 8 T cell receptor beta chains from a single sample sequenced in a study of control samples from healthy donors and cancer patients. Produced via immunoSEQ multiplex PCR; TCRdb's table is partial and in-frame only. Of roughly 120,000 clones in the sample, more than 75% were seen once. Sequenced input: blood. Every receptor here comes from an older woman in good health.

V is TRBV5-6 and J is TRBJ2-7; D gene unclear. From germline, CDR1 is SGHDT and CDR2 YYEEEE. There are 13 residues in the CDR3. V lost 1 base and J lost 0, with 5 bases in between. DNA for the CDR3: TGTGCCAGCAGCTTGCGGAACTCCTACGAGCAGTACTTC. Encoded protein: CASSLRNSYEQYF.

CDR3 nucleotides: TGTGCCAGCAGCTTTGGACTAGCGGGGAATAATGAGCAGTTCTTC. Protein sequence: CASSFGLAGNNEQFF. The chain carries TRBV7-3 and TRBJ2-1, with 12 bases identical to TRBD2. Germline CDR1 SGHTA, CDR2 FQGTGA. The ends lost 3 bases at V and 7 bases at J; junction bases unmatched: 4. This CDR3 comprises 15 residues.

The chain recombines TRBV7-2 with TRBJ1-4; 9 bases match TRBD1. This CDR3 has 14 residues. V lost 4 bases to trimming and J lost 8 bases; unmatched junction nucleotides: 5. Germline CDR1 and CDR2: SGHTA and FQGNSA. This CDR3 is CASSYRGPDEKLFF. The DNA for the CDR3 is TGTGCCAGCAGCTACAGGGGGCCGGACGAAAAACTGTTTTTT.

This rearrangement joins TRBV4-1 to TRBJ1-6, with no clear D. The germline CDR1 and CDR2 sequences are MGHRA and YSYEKL. Trimming took off 2 bases at V and 7 bases at J, with 12 bases between the two ends. The CDR3 sequence is 15 residues long. The CDR3 DNA reads as TGCGCCAGCAGCCAAACTAACTGGGAGAATTCACCCCTCCACTTT. Amino acid sequence: CASSQTNWENSPLHF.

V gene TRBV6-1 combines with J gene TRBJ1-6; D uncertain. V lost 1 base and J lost 1, with 14 bases in between. CDR3 length: 18 amino acids. Germline V gene lookup returns CDR1 MNHNS and CDR2 SASEGT. CDR3 residues: CASSEGLHMRSYNSPLHF. DNA for the CDR3: TGTGCCAGCAGTGAAGGGCTACACATGAGGTCCTATAATTCACCCCTCCACTTT.

The V gene is TRBV23-1, the J gene TRBJ2-3, with D possibly being TRBD1 (6 bases). TRBV23-1 counts as an open reading frame of uncertain function. CDR3 length: 14 residues. The V end lost 2 bases, the J end lost 7 bases, and 13 bases lay between the germline ends. The CDR3 sequence: CASSQPNRVHTQYF. CDR3 in DNA: TGCGCCAGCAGTCAACCCAACAGGGTACATACGCAGTATTTT.

The V gene is TRBV5-1, the J gene TRBJ2-1; 7 bases are a match to TRBD2. The germline CDR1 and CDR2 sequences are SGHRS and YFSETQ. The CDR3 runs to 16 residues. The V and J ends lost 0 bases and 5 bases, in that order; junction bases with no gene match: 8. CDR3 region: CASSLVARGWDNEQFF. Here the CDR3 DNA reads TGCGCCAGCAGCTTGGTTGCGCGGGGGTGGGACAATGAGCAGTTCTTC.

The rearrangement links TRBV6-2 or TRBV6-3 to TRBJ1-2; D is possibly TRBD1 (5 bases). The CDR3 is 15 residues long. Germline values: CDR1 MNHEY, CDR2 SVGEGT. V was shortened by 4 bases and J by 3 bases, with 15 bases between the two germline ends. The CDR3 protein is CASSSLRGFDYGYTF. DNA of the CDR3: TGTGCCAGCAGTTCCCTGAGGGGCTTCGACTATGGCTACACCTTC.